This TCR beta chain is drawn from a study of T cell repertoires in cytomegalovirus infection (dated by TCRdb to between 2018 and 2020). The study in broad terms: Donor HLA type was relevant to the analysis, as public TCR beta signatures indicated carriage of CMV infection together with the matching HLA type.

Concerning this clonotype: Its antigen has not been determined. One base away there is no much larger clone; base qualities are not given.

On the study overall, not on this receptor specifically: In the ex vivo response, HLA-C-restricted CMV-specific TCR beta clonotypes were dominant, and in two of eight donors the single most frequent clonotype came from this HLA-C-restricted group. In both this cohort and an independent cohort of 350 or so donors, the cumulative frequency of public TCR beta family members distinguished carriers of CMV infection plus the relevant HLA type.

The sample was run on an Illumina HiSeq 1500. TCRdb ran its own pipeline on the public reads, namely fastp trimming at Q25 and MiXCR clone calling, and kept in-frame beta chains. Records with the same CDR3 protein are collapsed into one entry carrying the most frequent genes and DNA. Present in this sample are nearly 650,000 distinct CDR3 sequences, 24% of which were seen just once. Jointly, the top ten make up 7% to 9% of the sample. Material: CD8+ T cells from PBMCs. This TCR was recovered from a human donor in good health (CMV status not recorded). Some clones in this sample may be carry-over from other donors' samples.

The nucleotides are TGTGCCAGCAGCTTAGATCGGGAGCGCGGAAAGTTCTTC. It codes for CASSLDRERGKFF. This chain joins TRBV7-4 to TRBJ2-1; a tentative D match to TRBD2 spans 6 bases. The germline V gene sets CDR1 to SGHVT and CDR2 to SQSDAQ. The CDR3 holds 13 amino acids from the cysteine to the phenylalanine. The CDR3 DNA has 39 bases and is translated from base 1. V gives up 1 base and J gives up 14 bases, and the segment between their germline ends measures 15 bases.